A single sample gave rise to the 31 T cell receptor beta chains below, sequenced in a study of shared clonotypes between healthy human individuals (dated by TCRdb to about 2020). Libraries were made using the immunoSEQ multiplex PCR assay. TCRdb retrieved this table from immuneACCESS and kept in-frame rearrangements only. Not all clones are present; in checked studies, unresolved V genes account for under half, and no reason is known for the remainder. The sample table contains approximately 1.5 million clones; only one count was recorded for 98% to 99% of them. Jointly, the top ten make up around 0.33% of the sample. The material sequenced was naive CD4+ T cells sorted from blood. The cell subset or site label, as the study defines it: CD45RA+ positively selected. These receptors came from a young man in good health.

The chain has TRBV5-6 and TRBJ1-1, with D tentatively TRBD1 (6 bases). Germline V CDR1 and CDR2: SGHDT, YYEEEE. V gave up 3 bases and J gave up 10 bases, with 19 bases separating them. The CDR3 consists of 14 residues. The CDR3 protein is CASSSAQQGIVAFF. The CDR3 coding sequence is TGTGCCAGCAGCTCCGCACAACAGGGTATAGTAGCTTTCTTT.

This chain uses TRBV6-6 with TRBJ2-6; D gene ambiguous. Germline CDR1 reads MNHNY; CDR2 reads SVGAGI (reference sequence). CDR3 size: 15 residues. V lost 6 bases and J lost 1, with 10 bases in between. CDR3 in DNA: TGTGCCAGCAGCCCCCCGCGGTCTGGGGCCAACGTCCTGACTTTC. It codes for CASSPPRSGANVLTF.

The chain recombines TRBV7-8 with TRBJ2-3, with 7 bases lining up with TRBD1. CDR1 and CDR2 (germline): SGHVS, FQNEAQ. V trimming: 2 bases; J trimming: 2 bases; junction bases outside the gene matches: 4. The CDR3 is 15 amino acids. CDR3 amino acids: CASSLRGQPTDTQYF. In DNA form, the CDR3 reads TGTGCCAGCAGCTTACGGGGACAGCCCACAGATACGCAGTATTTT.

CDR3 loop: CASSHGTAINNYGYTF. CDR3 nucleotide sequence: TGTGCCAGCTCACACGGGACAGCGATTAATAACTATGGCTACACCTTC. This rearrangement joins TRBV18 to TRBJ1-2; 7 positions match TRBD1. The V and J ends lost 4 bases and 1 base, in that order; junction bases with no gene match: 9. Germline values: CDR1 KGHSH, CDR2 LQKENI. CDR3 size: 16 residues.

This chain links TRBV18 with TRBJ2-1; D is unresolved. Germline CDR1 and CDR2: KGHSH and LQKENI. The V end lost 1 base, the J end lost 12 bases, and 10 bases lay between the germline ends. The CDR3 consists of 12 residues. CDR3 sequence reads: CASSPRSYGQFF. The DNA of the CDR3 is TGTGCCAGCTCACCACGCTCCTATGGGCAGTTCTTC.

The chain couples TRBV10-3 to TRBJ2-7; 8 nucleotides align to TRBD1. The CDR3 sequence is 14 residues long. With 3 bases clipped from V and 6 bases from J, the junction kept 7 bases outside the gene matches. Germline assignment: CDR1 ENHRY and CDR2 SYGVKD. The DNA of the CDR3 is TGTGCCATCAGTGATAGGACAGGGACCTCCGAGCAGTACTTC. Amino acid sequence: CAISDRTGTSEQYF.

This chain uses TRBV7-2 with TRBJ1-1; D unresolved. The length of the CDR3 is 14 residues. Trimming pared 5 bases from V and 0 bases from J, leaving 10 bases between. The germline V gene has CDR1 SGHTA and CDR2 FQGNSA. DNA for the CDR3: TGTGCCAGCAGCCTGCCTATCATGAACACTGAAGCTTTCTTT. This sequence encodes CASSLPIMNTEAFF.

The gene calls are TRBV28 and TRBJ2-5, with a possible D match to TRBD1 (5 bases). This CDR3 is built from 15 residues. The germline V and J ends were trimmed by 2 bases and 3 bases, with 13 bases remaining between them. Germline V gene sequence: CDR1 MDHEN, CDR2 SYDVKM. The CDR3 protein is CASSLVGAAKETQYF. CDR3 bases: TGTGCCAGCAGTTTAGTAGGGGCCGCTAAAGAGACCCAGTACTTC.

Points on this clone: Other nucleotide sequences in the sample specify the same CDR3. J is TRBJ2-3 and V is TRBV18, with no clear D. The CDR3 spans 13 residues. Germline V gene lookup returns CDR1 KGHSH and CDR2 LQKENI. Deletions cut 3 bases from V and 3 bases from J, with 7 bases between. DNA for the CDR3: TGTGCCAGCTCACCTCTCGGGACAGATACGCAGTATTTT. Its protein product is CASSPLGTDTQYF.

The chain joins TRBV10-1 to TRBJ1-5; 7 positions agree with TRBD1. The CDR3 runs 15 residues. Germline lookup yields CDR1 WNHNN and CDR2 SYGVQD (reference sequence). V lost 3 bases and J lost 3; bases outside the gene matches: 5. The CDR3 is CASSEVQGSNQPQHF. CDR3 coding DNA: TGCGCCAGCAGTGAAGTACAGGGGTCCAATCAGCCCCAGCATTTT.

The CDR3 DNA reads TGTGCCAGTAATCTGCGGGGCACAGATACGCAGTATTTT. Protein: CASNLRGTDTQYF. The J gene is TRBJ2-3, the V gene TRBV19, with a weak D call TRBD2 (5 bases). The germline CDR1 and CDR2 sequences are LNHDA and SQIVND (reference sequence). Trimming cost V 7 bases and J 1 base, with 9 bases left between them. This CDR3 spans 13 amino acids.

This CDR3 is CASSQQGSNQPQHF. In nucleotides, the CDR3 is TGTGCCAGTAGCCAACAGGGCAGCAATCAGCCCCAGCATTTT. The rearrangement uses TRBV19 and TRBJ1-5; perhaps TRBD1 as D (6 bases). The V and J ends lost 6 bases and 1 base respectively, with 10 bases between them. The CDR3 totals 14 residues. Germline V gene sequence: CDR1 LNHDA, CDR2 SQIVND (reference sequence). Filled out from reference TRBV19 and TRBJ1-5, the complete variable domain reads DGGITQSPKYLFRKEGQNVTLSCEQNLNHDAMYWYRQDPGQGLRLIYYSQIVNDFQKGDIAEGYSVSREKKESFPLTVTSAQKNPTAFYLCASSQQGSNQPQHFGDGTRLSIL.

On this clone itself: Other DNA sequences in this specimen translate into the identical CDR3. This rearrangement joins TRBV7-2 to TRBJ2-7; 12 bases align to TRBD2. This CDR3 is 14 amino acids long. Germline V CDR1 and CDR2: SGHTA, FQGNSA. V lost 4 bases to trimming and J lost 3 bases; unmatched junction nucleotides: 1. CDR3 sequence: CASSSLAGGYEQYF. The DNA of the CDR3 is TGTGCCAGCAGCTCACTAGCGGGAGGCTACGAGCAGTACTTC.

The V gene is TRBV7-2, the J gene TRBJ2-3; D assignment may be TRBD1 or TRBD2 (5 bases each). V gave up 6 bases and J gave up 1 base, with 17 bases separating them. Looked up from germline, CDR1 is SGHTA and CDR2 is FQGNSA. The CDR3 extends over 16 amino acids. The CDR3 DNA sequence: TGTGCCAGCAGTCCAGAGGGGTTCTACGGCACAGATACGCAGTATTTT. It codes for CASSPEGFYGTDTQYF.

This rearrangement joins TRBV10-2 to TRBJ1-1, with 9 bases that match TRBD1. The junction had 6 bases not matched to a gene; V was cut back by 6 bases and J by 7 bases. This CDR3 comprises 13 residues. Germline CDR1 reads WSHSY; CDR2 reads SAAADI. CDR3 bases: TGCGCCAGCAGCGGGACAGGGATGGGTGAAGCTTTCTTT. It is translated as CASSGTGMGEAFF.

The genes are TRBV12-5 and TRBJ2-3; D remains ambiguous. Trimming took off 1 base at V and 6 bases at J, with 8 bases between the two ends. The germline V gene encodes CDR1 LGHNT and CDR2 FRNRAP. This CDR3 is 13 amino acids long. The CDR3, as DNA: TGTGCTAGTGGTTTGGCCGAAAAGGATACGCAGTATTTT. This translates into CASGLAEKDTQYF.

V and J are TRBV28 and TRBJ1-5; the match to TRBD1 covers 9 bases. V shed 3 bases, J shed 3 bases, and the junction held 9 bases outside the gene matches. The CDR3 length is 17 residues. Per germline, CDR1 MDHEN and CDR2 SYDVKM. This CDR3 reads CASSFFLRDRDNQPQHF. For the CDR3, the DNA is TGTGCCAGCAGTTTTTTTTTGAGGGACAGGGACAATCAGCCCCAGCATTTT.

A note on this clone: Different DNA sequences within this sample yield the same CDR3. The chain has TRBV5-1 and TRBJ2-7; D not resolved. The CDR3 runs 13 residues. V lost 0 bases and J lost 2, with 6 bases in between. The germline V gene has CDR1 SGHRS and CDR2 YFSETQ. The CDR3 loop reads CASSLVGTYEQYF. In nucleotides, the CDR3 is TGCGCCAGCAGCTTGGTCGGTACCTACGAGCAGTACTTC.

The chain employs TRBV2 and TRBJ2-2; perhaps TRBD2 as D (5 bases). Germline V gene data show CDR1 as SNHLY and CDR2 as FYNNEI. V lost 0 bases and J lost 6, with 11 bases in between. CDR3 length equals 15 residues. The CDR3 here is CASSEAPGKPGELFF. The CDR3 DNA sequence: TGTGCCAGCAGTGAAGCGCCGGGGAAACCCGGGGAGCTGTTTTTT. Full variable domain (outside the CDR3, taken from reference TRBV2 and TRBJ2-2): EPEVTQTPSHQVTQMGQEVILRCVPISNHLYFYWYRQILGQKVEFLVSFYNNEISEKSEIFDDQFSVERPDGSNFTLKIRSTKLEDSAMYFCASSEAPGKPGELFFGEGSRLTVL.

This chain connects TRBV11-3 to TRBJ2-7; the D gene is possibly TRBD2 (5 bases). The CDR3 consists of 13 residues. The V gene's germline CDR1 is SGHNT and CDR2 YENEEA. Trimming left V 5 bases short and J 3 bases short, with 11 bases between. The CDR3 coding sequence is TGTGCCAGCAGCCACCGGGGAGACTACGAGCAGTACTTC. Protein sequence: CASSHRGDYEQYF.

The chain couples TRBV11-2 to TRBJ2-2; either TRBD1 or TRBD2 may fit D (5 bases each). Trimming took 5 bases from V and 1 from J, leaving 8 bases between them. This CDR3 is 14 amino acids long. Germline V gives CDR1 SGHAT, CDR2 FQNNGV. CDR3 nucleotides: TGTGCCAGCAGCCGGGGACGGAACACCGGGGAGCTGTTTTTT. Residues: CASSRGRNTGELFF.

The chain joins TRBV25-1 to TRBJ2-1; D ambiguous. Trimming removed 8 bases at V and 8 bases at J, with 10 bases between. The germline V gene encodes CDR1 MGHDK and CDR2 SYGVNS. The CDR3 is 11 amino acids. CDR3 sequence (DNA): TGTGCCAGCCTGGGGTTGGATGAGCAGTTCTTC. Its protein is CASLGLDEQFF.

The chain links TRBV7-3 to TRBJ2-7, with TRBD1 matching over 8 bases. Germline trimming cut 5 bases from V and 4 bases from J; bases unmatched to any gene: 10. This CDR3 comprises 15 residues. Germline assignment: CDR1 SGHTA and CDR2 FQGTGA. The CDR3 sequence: CASSLTPGGEYEQYF. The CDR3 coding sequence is TGTGCCAGCAGCCTTACCCCAGGGGGCGAATACGAGCAGTACTTC.

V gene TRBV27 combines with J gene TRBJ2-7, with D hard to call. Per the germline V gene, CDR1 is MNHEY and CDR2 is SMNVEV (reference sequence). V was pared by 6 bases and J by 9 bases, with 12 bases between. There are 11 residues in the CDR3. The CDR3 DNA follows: TGTGCCAGCAGGACCCCTCCAGGGCAGTACTTC. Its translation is CASRTPPGQYF.

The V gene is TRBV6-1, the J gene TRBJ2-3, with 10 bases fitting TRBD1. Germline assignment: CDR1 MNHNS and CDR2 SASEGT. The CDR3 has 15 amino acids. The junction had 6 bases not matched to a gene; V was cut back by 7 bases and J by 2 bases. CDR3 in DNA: TGTGCCAGCATGTGGGGGACAGGGGTCACAGATACGCAGTATTTT. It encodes CASMWGTGVTDTQYF.

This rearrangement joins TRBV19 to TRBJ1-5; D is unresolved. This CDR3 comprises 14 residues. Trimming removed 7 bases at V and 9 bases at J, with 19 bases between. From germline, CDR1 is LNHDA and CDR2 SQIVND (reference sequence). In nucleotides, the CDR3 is TGTGCCAGTAAGATAGAGGGCAATGTTCCGCCCCAGCATTTT. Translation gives CASKIEGNVPPQHF.

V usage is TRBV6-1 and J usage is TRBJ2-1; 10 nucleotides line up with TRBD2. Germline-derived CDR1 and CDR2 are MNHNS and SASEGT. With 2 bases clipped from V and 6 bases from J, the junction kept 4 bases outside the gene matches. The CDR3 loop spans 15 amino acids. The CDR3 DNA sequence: TGTGCCAGCAGTGAAAAGGCTAGCGGGAGCAATGAGCAGTTCTTC. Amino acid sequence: CASSEKASGSNEQFF.

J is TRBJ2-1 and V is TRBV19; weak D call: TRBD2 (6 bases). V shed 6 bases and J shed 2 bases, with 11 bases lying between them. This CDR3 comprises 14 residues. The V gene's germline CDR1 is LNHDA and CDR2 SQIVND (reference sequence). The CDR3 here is CASRAAGPYNEQFF. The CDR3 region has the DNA TGTGCCAGTAGAGCCGCGGGGCCCTACAATGAGCAGTTCTTC.

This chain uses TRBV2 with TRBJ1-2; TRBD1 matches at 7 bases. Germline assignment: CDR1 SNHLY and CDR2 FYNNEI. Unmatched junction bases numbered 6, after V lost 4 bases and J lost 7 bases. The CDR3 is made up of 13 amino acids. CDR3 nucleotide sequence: TGTGCCAGCAGTGGACAGGGAGGTTCTGGCTACACCTTC. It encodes CASSGQGGSGYTF.

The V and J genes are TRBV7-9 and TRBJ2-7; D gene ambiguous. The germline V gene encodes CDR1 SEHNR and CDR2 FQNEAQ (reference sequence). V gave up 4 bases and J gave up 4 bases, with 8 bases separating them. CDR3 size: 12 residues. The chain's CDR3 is CASSSVSYEQYF. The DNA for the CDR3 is TGTGCCAGCAGCTCCGTATCTTACGAGCAGTACTTC.

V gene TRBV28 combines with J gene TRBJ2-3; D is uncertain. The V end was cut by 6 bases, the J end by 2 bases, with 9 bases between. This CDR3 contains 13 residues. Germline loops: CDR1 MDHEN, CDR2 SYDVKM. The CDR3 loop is CASSSSPTDTQYF. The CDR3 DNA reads TGTGCCAGCAGCTCCAGTCCCACAGATACGCAGTATTTT.